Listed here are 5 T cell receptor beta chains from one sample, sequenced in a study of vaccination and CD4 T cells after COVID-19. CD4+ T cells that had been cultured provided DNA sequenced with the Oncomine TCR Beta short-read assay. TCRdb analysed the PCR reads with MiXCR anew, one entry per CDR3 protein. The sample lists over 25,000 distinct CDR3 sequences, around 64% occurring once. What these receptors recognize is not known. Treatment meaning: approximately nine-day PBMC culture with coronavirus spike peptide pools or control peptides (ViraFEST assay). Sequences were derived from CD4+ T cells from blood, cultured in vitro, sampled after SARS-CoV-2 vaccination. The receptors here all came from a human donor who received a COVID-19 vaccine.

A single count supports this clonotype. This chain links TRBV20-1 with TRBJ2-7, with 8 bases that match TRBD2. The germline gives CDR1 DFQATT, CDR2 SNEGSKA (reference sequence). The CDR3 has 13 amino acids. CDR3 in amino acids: CSSLLAGSYEQYF. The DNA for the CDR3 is TGCAGCTCCCTCCTAGCGGGTTCCTACGAGCAGTACTTC.

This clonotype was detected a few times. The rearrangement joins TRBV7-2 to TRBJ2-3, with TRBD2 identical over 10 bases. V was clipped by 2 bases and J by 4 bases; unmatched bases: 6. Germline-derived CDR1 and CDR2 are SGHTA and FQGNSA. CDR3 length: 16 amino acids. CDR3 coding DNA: TGTGCCAGCAGCTTATTAACTAGCGGGGTGGCAGATACGCAGTATTTT. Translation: CASSLLTSGVADTQYF.

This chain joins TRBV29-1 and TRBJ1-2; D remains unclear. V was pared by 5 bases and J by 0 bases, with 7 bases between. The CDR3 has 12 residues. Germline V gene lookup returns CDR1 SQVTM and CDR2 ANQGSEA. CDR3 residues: CSVTWTNYGYTF. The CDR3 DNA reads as TGCAGCGTTACGTGGACTAACTATGGCTACACCTTC.

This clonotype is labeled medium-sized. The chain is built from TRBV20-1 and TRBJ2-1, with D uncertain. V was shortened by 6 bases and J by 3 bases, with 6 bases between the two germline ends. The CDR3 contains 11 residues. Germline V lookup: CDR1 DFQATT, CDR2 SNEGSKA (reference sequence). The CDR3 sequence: CSAESYNEQFF. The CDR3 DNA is TGCAGTGCAGAAAGCTACAATGAGCAGTTCTTC.

The CDR3 loop is CASSLRGDPYEQYF. CDR3 DNA: TGTGCCAGCAGTTTACGCGGGGACCCCTACGAGCAGTACTTC. V gene TRBV12-3 or TRBV12-4 combines with J gene TRBJ2-7; D possibly corresponds to TRBD2 (6 bases). There are 14 residues in the CDR3. V lost 2 bases and J 2 bases, leaving 10 bases between the germline ends.